The 10 T cell receptor beta chains listed next were all sequenced from one sample in a study of blood T cell repertoires in COVID-19. Assay: immunoSEQ multiplex PCR; the TCRdb copy retains only in-frame clones and omits some. The data contain around 250,000 clones, 75% to 85% of them seen just once; the ten biggest clones take up approximately 8.6%. Sequencing used PBMCs or T cells enriched from blood (not recorded which). The receptors here all came from a woman aged 45-60 years with acute COVID-19.

The gene calls are TRBV6-6 and TRBJ2-5; D gene unclear. Germline V gives CDR1 MNHNY, CDR2 SVGAGI (reference sequence). The CDR3 totals 14 residues. V lost 7 bases and J 3 bases, leaving 15 bases between the germline ends. CDR3 amino acids: CASNLLRSEETQYF. In DNA form, the CDR3 reads TGTGCCAGCAATTTACTGAGGTCAGAAGAGACCCAGTACTTC.

V is TRBV19 and J is TRBJ1-1, with unresolved D. This CDR3 is 12 amino acids long. Germline V lookup: CDR1 LNHDA, CDR2 SQIVND (reference sequence). The V end lost 7 bases, the J end lost 1 base, and 7 bases lay between the germline ends. In DNA, the CDR3 is TGTGCCAGTATTAAACAGAACACTGAAGCTTTCTTT. It translates to CASIKQNTEAFF.

This clone has just one count. The chain employs TRBV7-2 and TRBJ2-5; 12 bases are shared with TRBD2. The J segment lost 5 bases and the V segment lost 4 bases, leaving 8 bases of the junction unmatched. From germline, CDR1 is SGHTA and CDR2 FQGNSA. This CDR3 is 16 amino acids long. The DNA for the CDR3 is TGTGCCAGCAGCTGGTCTAGCGGGGGGGCCGGTGAGACCCAGTACTTC. This codes for CASSWSSGGAGETQYF.

A word on this clone: In this CDR3 the conserved last residue, phenylalanine or tryptophan, is missing, so a read error is likely. Because the CDR3's place on the DNA is in doubt, the DNA is left out and the CDR3 is given as listed by TCRdb. The chain combines TRBV7-6 with TRBJ1-1; the table names TRBD1, a call not compared with the DNA. Germline lookup yields CDR1 SGHVS and CDR2 FNYEAQ. The CDR3 extends over 14 residues, inclusive of both ends. CDR3: CASSPGQGNTEASL.

This chain links TRBV7-9 with TRBJ1-2; TRBD1 aligns across 8 bases. With 1 base clipped from V and 5 bases from J, the junction kept 6 bases outside the gene matches. The CDR3 totals 15 residues. Germline V gene sequence: CDR1 SEHNR, CDR2 FQNEAQ (reference sequence). CDR3 in DNA: TGTGCCAGCAGCTTAGGACAGGGGATCGAGTATGGCTACACCTTC. Its translation: CASSLGQGIEYGYTF.

The V call is TRBV6-5, the J call TRBJ2-3; TRBD1 agrees at 7 bases. J was trimmed by 2 bases and V by 6 bases; bases with no gene match: 8. The CDR3 contains 15 residues. The germline V gene has CDR1 MNHEY and CDR2 SVGAGI. For the CDR3, the DNA is TGTGCCAGCAGGTCTATGAGGGGGCACACAGATACGCAGTATTTT. Translating it yields CASRSMRGHTDTQYF.

The chain recombines TRBV27 with TRBJ1-2; 7 bases line up with TRBD1. Germline CDR1 reads MNHEY; CDR2 reads SMNVEV (reference sequence). V gave up 5 bases and J gave up 5 bases; unmatched junction bases: 11. CDR3 length equals 15 residues. This CDR3 is CASSPYRGQRYGYTF. CDR3 DNA: TGTGCCAGCAGTCCCTACAGGGGACAGCGGTATGGCTACACCTTC.

This chain joins TRBV6-2 or TRBV6-3 and TRBJ1-6, with a possible D match to TRBD1 (5 bases). Looked up from germline, CDR1 is MNHEY and CDR2 is SVGEGT. V was trimmed by 6 bases and J by 5 bases, leaving 11 bases between them. This CDR3 is 14 amino acids long. The CDR3: CASSSTVNNSPLHF. In nucleotides, the CDR3 is TGTGCCAGCAGCTCGACAGTCAATAATTCACCCCTCCACTTT.

The rearrangement uses TRBV19 and TRBJ1-5; 10 bases are shared with TRBD1. The J segment lost 0 bases and the V segment lost 3 bases, leaving 8 bases of the junction unmatched. This CDR3 has 18 residues. Germline V gives CDR1 LNHDA, CDR2 SQIVND (reference sequence). In nucleotides, the CDR3 is TGTGCCAGTAGTATTCCCCTGACAGGGGGCCATAGCAATCAGCCCCAGCATTTT. It translates to CASSIPLTGGHSNQPQHF.

Worth noting for this clone: Other DNA variants within this sample encode the same CDR3. V gene TRBV3-1 (or the pseudogene TRBV3-2) combines with J gene TRBJ1-5, with 8 bases identical to TRBD1. There are 14 residues in the CDR3. Germline CDR1 reads LGHDT; CDR2 reads YNNKEL (reference sequence). J was trimmed by 2 bases and V by 3 bases; bases with no gene match: 0. The CDR3 protein is CASSQGQGNQPQHF. CDR3 bases: TGTGCCAGCAGCCAGGGACAGGGCAATCAGCCCCAGCATTTT.